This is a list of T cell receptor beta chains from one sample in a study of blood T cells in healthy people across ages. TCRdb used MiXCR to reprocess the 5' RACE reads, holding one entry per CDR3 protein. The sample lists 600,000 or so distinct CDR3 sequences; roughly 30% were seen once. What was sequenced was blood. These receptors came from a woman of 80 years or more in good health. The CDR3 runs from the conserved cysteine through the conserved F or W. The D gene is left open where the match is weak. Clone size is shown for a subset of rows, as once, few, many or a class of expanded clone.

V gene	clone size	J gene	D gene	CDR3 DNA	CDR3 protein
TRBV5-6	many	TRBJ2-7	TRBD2	TGTGCCAGCAGCTTCCCAGGACTAGCCTACGAGCAGTACTTC	CASSFPGLAYEQYF
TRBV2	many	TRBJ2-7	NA	TGTGCCAGCACTAGCGAGGGATACGAGCAGTACTTC	CASTSEGYEQYF
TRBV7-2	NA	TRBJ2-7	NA	TGTGCCAGCAGCTCCGTTCGGAGGGCTGAGCAGTACTTC	CASSSVRRAEQYF
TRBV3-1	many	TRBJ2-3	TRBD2	TGTGCCAGCAGCAGAGGACCTAGCGGGGGACCTAAGAGCACAGATACGCAGTATTTT	CASSRGPSGGPKSTDTQYF
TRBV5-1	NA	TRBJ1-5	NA	TGCGCCAGCAGCCTGCGAGGCGGAACCGATCAGCCCCAGCATTTT	CASSLRGGTDQPQHF
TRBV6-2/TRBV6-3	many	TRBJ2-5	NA	TGTGCCAGCAATCCAAACCAGTACCAAGAGACCCAGTACTTC	CASNPNQYQETQYF
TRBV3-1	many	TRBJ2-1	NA	TGTGCCAGCAGCGAAAGGTCGGGCAATGAGCAGTTCTTC	CASSERSGNEQFF
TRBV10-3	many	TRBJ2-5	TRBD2	TGTGCCATCAGTGATGGGGGACTAGCGGGGGGAGTCCAAGAGACCCAGTACTTC	CAISDGGLAGGVQETQYF
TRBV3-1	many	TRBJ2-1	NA	TGTGCCAGCAGCCAAGCCGAGAAAGGGCCTTACAATGAGCAGTTCTTC	CASSQAEKGPYNEQFF
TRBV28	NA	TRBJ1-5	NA	TGTGCCAGCAGTTCGTACAGGGCGTGGAGCAATCAGCCCCAGCATTTT	CASSSYRAWSNQPQHF
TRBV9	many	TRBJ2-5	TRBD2	TGTGCCAGCAGCGTAGGCGCTAGCGGGGGACTCCAAGAGACCCAGTACTTC	CASSVGASGGLQETQYF
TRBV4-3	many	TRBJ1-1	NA	TGCGCCAGCAGCCAGGGCACAGGGTCGAACACTGAAGCTTTCTTT	CASSQGTGSNTEAFF
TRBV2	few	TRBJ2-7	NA	TGTGCCAACAAACTAGGGGGATCCTACGAGCAGTACTTC	CANKLGGSYEQYF
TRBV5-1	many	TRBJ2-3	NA	TGCGCCAGCAGCTTGGCCCAAGCAGGGGTCGGCACAGATACGCAGTATTTT	CASSLAQAGVGTDTQYF
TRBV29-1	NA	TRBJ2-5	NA	TGCAGCGTGGAAGTAACCGGCTACGGGCAGTACTTC	CSVEVTGYGQYF